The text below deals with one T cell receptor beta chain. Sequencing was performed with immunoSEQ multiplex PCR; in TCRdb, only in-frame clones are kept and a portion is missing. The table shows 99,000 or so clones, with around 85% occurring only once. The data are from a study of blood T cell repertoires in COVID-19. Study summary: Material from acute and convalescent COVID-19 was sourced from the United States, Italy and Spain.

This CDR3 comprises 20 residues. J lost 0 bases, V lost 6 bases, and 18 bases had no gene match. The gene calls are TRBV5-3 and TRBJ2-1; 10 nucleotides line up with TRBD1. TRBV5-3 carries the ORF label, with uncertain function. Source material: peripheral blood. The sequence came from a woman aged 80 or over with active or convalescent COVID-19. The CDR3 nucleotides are TGTGCCAGAACCCATATGAGGACAGGGGGTCCCCTTTGCTCCTACAATGAGCAGTTCTTC. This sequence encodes CARTHMRTGGPLCSYNEQFF.